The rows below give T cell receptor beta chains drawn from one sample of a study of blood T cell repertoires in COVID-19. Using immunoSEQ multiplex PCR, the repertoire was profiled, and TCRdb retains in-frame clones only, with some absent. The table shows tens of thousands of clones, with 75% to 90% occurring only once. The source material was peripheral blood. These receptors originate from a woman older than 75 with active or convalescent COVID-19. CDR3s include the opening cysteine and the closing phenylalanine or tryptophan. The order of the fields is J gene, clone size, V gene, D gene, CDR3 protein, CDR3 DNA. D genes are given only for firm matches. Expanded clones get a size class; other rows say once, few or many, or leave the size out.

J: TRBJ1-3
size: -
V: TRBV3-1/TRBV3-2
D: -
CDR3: CASSQLGTGWDTIYF
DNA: TGTGCCAGCAGCCAATTGGGCACAGGGTGGGACACCATATATTTT

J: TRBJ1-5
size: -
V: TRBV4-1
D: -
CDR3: CASSQVLALEDQPQHF
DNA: TGCGCCAGCAGCCAAGTGTTGGCCCTGGAGGATCAGCCCCAGCATTTT

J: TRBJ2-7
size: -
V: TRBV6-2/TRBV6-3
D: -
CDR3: CASSYLPTYEQYF
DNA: TGTGCCAGCAGTTACCTACCAACCTACGAGCAGTACTTC

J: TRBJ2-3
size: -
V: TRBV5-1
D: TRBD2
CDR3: CASSARGGDSTDTQYF
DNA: TGCGCCAGCAGCGCTCGGGGAGGGGACTCCACAGATACGCAGTATTTT

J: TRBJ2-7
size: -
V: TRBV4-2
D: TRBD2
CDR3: CASSQGSGTSNEQYF
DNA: TGTGCCAGCAGCCAAGGTTCCGGGACTAGCAACGAGCAGTACTTC

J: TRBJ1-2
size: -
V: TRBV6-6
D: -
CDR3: CASSSLNYGYTF
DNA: TGTGCCAGCAGTTCCCTTAACTATGGCTACACCTTC

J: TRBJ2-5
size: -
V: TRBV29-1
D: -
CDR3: CSAKDFQETQYF
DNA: TGCAGCGCAAAGGACTTCCAAGAGACCCAGTACTTC

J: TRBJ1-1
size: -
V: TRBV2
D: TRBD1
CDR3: CASIRDSQVNTEAFF
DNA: TGTGCCAGCATCCGGGACAGCCAGGTGAACACTGAAGCTTTCTTT

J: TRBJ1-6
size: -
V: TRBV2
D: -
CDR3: CASSEAGDFNSPLHF
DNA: TGTGCCAGCAGTGAAGCAGGAGACTTTAATTCACCCCTCCACTTT

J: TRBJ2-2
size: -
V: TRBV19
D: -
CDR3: CASSILLGGTGELFF
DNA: TGTGCCAGTAGTATTCTGCTAGGAGGGACCGGGGAGCTGTTTTTT

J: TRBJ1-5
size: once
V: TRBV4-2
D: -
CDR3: CASSQGLQGSQPQHF
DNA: TGTGCCAGCAGCCAAGGCCTCCAGGGTTCCCAGCCCCAGCATTTT

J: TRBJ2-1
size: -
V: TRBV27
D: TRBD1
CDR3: CASSRPTGAKPNEQFF
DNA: TGTGCCAGCTCTCGACCTACAGGGGCGAAACCCAATGAGCAGTTCTTC

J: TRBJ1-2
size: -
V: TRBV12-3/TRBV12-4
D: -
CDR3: CASSFQGGYGYTF
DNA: TGTGCCAGCAGTTTTCAAGGGGGATATGGCTACACCTTC

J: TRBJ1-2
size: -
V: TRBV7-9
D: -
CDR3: CASSSPLQGNYGYTF
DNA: TGTGCCAGCAGCTCCCCTTTACAGGGCAACTATGGCTACACCTTC

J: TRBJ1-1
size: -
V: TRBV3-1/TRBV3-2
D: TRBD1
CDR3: CASSPGTGVLNTEAFF
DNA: TGTGCCAGCAGCCCCGGGACAGGGGTTCTGAACACTGAAGCTTTCTTT

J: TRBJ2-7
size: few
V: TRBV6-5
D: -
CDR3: CASKVQGLNYEQYF
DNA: TGTGCCAGCAAGGTTCAGGGATTGAACTACGAGCAGTACTTC

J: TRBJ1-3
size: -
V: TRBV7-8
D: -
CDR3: CASSLGQGKTGNTIYF
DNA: TGTGCCAGCAGCTTAGGGCAGGGGAAAACTGGAAACACCATATATTTT

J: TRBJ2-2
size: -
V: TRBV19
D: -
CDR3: CASETTGNTGELFF
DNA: TGTGCCAGCGAAACGACAGGGAACACCGGGGAGCTGTTTTTT

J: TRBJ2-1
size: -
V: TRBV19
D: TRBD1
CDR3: CATSPRGTGLDNEQFF
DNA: TGTGCCACATCTCCCAGGGGGACAGGGCTGGACAATGAGCAGTTCTTC

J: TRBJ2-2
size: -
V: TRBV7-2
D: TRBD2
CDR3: CASSRTSWNTGELFF
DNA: TGTGCCAGCAGCCGGACTAGCTGGAACACCGGGGAGCTGTTTTTT

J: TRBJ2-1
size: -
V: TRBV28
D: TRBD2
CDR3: CASSFGTSGYNEQFF
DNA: TGTGCCAGCAGTTTCGGAACTAGCGGATACAATGAGCAGTTCTTC

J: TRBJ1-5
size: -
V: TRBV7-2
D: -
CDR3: CASSLGHPEPQHF
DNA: TGTGCCAGCAGCTTAGGACACCCAGAGCCCCAGCATTTT

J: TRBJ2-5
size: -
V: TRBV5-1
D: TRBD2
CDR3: CASSGGTSGEETQYF
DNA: TGCGCCAGCAGCGGAGGGACTAGCGGTGAAGAGACCCAGTACTTC

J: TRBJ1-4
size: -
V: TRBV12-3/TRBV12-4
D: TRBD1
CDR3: CASGQGANEKLFF
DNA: TGTGCCAGCGGACAGGGGGCTAATGAAAAACTGTTTTTT

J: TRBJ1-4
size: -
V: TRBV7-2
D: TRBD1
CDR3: CASSPRQGWEKLFF
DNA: TGTGCCAGCAGCCCGCGACAGGGATGGGAAAAACTGTTTTTT

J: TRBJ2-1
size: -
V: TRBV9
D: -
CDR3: CASSVGLGGWGNEQFF
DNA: TGTGCCAGCAGCGTAGGGTTAGGGGGATGGGGCAATGAGCAGTTCTTC

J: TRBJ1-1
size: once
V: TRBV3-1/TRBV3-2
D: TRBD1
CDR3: CASSPGGITEAFF
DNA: TGTGCCAGCAGCCCAGGGGGTATCACTGAAGCTTTCTTT

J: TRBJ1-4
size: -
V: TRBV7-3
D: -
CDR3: CASSRDANEKLFF
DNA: TGTGCCAGCAGCCGGGATGCAAATGAAAAACTGTTTTTT

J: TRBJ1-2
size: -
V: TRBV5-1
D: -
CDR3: CASSHEPQGGYTF
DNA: TGCGCCAGCAGCCATGAACCTCAGGGCGGCTACACCTTC

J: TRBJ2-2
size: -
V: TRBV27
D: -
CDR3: CASCLRASPHTGELFF
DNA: TGTGCCAGCTGTCTCAGGGCCTCGCCGCACACCGGGGAGCTGTTTTTT